This T cell receptor (beta chain) was sequenced during a study of cytomegalovirus exposure and HLA in healthy donors. The V and J ends lost 4 bases and 2 bases, in that order; junction bases with no gene match: 5. The CDR3 length is 14 residues. Looked up from germline, CDR1 is SGHTA and CDR2 is FQGNSA. The PCR used 60 Vbeta and 13 Jbeta primers. Sequenced by immunoSEQ multiplex PCR; TCRdb stores in-frame clones only, minus some. The sample yields roughly 200,000 clones, approximately 85% seen once. The V and J genes are TRBV7-2 and TRBJ2-7, with 7 nucleotides matching TRBD1. Sequences were obtained from PBMCs. This sequence was found in a girl aged 5-17 years in good health and CMV-seropositive. This CDR3 is CASSSGTVPYEQYF. Written as DNA, the CDR3 is TGTGCCAGCAGCTCCGGGACAGTACCCTACGAGCAGTACTTC.